The clone carrying this TCR beta chain was picked up many times. Treatment of any kind had been given to no patient before thyroid surgery. These data are taken from a study of metastatic and nonmetastatic thyroid tumors. TCRdb ran MiXCR on the PCR reads. The repertoire has some 14,000 clones, around 32% of them found once; the top ten carry roughly half. The CDR3 consists of 15 residues. V was shortened by 5 bases and J by 6 bases, with 16 bases between the two germline ends. Germline V gene lookup returns CDR1 MNHEY and CDR2 SMNVEV (reference sequence). The receptor was isolated from a male donor with papillary thyroid cancer or a benign thyroid nodule (not recorded which). Some clones in this sample may be carry-over from other donors' samples. Material: tumor tissue. The rearrangement uses TRBV27 and TRBJ2-2; D may be TRBD1 (6 bases). The CDR3 is CASSQPGHGPGELFF. For the CDR3, the DNA is TGTGCCAGCAGTCAACCGGGACACGGCCCCGGGGAGCTGTTTTTT.